Presented here are 19 T cell receptor beta chains from one specimen sequenced in a study of naive and memory T cell subsets. The beta constant-region primer was an equimolar mix of two oligonucleotides covering TRBC1 and TRBC2. Each CDR3 protein gets one entry after TCRdb re-called the UMI-ligation and nested PCR reads with MiXCR. The sample lists tens of thousands of distinct CDR3 sequences, around 7% seen once, with more than 1.5% in the top ten. The sequenced material came from central memory CD4+ T cells from blood. Source of these receptors: a human donor in good health.

This chain joins TRBV27 and TRBJ2-3; TRBD2 aligns across 9 bases. This CDR3 region has 16 residues. The germline gives CDR1 MNHEY, CDR2 SMNVEV (reference sequence). After removal of 6 bases from V and 3 bases from J, the junction contained 10 bases not matched to a gene. CDR3 sequence: CASSRGASGNTDTQYF. In DNA form, the CDR3 reads TGTGCCAGCAGCCGGGGGGCTAGCGGGAATACAGATACGCAGTATTTT.

This clonotype appeared many times. The rearrangement uses TRBV6-2 or TRBV6-3 and TRBJ1-6, with 7 bases aligning to TRBD1. The V gene end was trimmed by 5 bases and the J gene end by 7 bases; junction bases not matched to a gene: 11. CDR1 and CDR2 from the germline V gene are MNHEY and SVGEGT. The CDR3 length is 16 residues. The CDR3 nucleotides read TGTGCCAGCAGTCCGCTCCGAGGACAGGTGAATTCACCCCTCCACTTT. Encoded protein: CASSPLRGQVNSPLHF.

This clonotype was observed at least ten times. The CDR3 region is CASSQGPYGYTF. The CDR3 DNA reads TGTGCCAGCAGCCAGGGTCCCTATGGCTACACCTTC. The genes are TRBV4-2 and TRBJ1-2; no definite D call. The V end lost 3 bases, the J end lost 4 bases, and 6 bases lay between the germline ends. Germline V gives CDR1 LGHNA, CDR2 YNFKEQ. The CDR3 is 12 amino acids.

The gene calls are TRBV28 and TRBJ2-4; tentatively, D is TRBD1 (6 bases). The CDR3 extends over 18 amino acids. Germline lookup yields CDR1 MDHEN and CDR2 SYDVKM. V was pared by 2 bases and J by 0 bases, with 17 bases between. The CDR3 reads CASSLPPGQSLAKNIQYF. The CDR3 DNA is TGTGCCAGCAGTTTACCCCCTGGACAGAGTCTAGCCAAAAACATTCAGTACTTC.

This clonotype was counted many times. J is TRBJ1-4 and V is TRBV5-1, with no clear D. Looked up from germline, CDR1 is SGHRS and CDR2 is YFSETQ. The ends were cut back, 0 bases at V and 10 bases at J, with 13 bases in the middle. The CDR3 runs 14 residues. The DNA of the CDR3 is TGCGCCAGCAGCTTGGAACCCTCCGGTATAAAACTGTTTTTT. It codes for CASSLEPSGIKLFF.

This clonotype was counted only a few times. This chain joins TRBV12-3 or TRBV12-4 and TRBJ2-7, with a possible D match to TRBD1 (5 bases). This CDR3 comprises 15 residues. V was clipped by 5 bases and J by 0 bases, with 14 bases between them. The CDR3 region has the DNA TGTGCCAGCAGTCGCTCTACAGGAATCTCCTACGAGCAGTACTTC. Translation: CASSRSTGISYEQYF.

This clonotype has ten or more counts. The chain couples TRBV30 to TRBJ1-6, with 7 nucleotides matching TRBD1. CDR3 length: 13 amino acids. J gave up 8 bases and V 6 bases, and 7 bases lay outside the gene matches. CDR1 GTSNPN and CDR2 SVGIG come from the germline V gene (reference sequence). CDR3: CACRTGAYSPLHF. In nucleotides, the CDR3 is TGTGCCTGTCGGACAGGCGCCTATTCACCCCTCCACTTT.

This clonotype was recorded many times. This chain uses TRBV20-1 with TRBJ1-5; TRBD1 agrees at 10 bases. The CDR3 is 16 residues long. CDR1 DFQATT and CDR2 SNEGSKA come from the germline V gene (reference sequence). After removal of 6 bases from V and 2 bases from J, the junction contained 10 bases not matched to a gene. Here the CDR3 reads CSAEDRGRGRNQPQHF. The CDR3 DNA reads as TGCAGTGCGGAAGACAGGGGGCGCGGACGCAATCAGCCCCAGCATTTT.

In this sample, this clonotype turned up many times. The genes are TRBV7-2 and TRBJ2-1, with 8 bases fitting TRBD1. Germline CDR1 is SGHTA and CDR2 is FQGNSA. V shed 5 bases, J shed 5 bases, and the junction held 17 bases outside the gene matches. The CDR3 loop spans 18 amino acids. CDR3 protein: CASSADRGVVRDDNEQFF. In DNA, the CDR3 is TGTGCCAGCAGCGCAGACAGGGGAGTCGTGAGGGATGACAATGAGCAGTTCTTC.

The chain carries TRBV7-9 and TRBJ2-4; TRBD1 might be the D (7 bases). CDR3 size: 14 residues. The germline CDR1 and CDR2 sequences are SEHNR and FQNEAQ (reference sequence). V was clipped by 4 bases and J by 9 bases, with 16 bases between them. The CDR3 nucleotides read TGTGCCAGCAGCTCCCCGGGGGACAGAACCATTCAGTACTTC. Its translation: CASSSPGDRTIQYF.

This sequence joins TRBV7-1 and TRBJ2-7, with no clear D. TRBV7-1 is sorted into the ORF group, with uncertain function. The CDR3 has 14 amino acids. V was cut by 7 bases and J by 0 bases, with 13 bases left in between. This chain's CDR3 is CASNVGGSSYEQYF. Here the CDR3 DNA reads TGTGCCAGCAACGTCGGCGGTAGCTCCTACGAGCAGTACTTC.

This clonotype showed up many times. The chain recombines TRBV12-3 or TRBV12-4 with TRBJ1-5; 7 positions match TRBD1. V lost 5 bases and J lost 4; bases outside the gene matches: 5. This CDR3 has 14 residues. The DNA for the CDR3 is TGTGCCAGCAGTAATCAGGGGGGAAATCAGCCCCAGCATTTT. It is translated as CASSNQGGNQPQHF.

This clonotype was counted many times. This chain joins TRBV29-1 and TRBJ1-2; no clear D. CDR1 is SQVTM, CDR2 ANQGSEA, per germline. Trimming removed 3 bases at V and 4 bases at J, with 12 bases between. This CDR3 comprises 13 residues. In DNA, the CDR3 is TGCAGCGTTGAGGAACGTGGGATCTATGGCTACACCTTC. It is translated as CSVEERGIYGYTF.

This clonotype was counted between two and nine times. The J gene is TRBJ2-2, the V gene TRBV5-6, with unresolved D. Germline V gives CDR1 SGHDT, CDR2 YYEEEE. V was cut by 4 bases and J by 5 bases, with 15 bases left in between. The CDR3 is 15 residues long. The CDR3 here is CASSPSMAVTGELFF. The CDR3 DNA follows: TGTGCCAGCAGCCCCTCTATGGCGGTAACCGGGGAGCTGTTTTTT.

The V and J genes are TRBV5-5 and TRBJ2-7; 7 positions match TRBD2. Looked up from germline, CDR1 is SGHKS and CDR2 is YYEKEE (reference sequence). This CDR3 is built from 17 residues. J lost 1 base, V lost 1 base, and 11 bases had no gene match. CDR3 sequence: CASSLKTERGNSYEQYF. Here the CDR3 DNA reads TGTGCCAGCAGCTTGAAAACCGAGCGGGGAAATTCCTACGAGCAGTACTTC. The variable domain in full, with the rest retrieved from reference TRBV5-5 and TRBJ2-7, is DAGVTQSPTHLIKTRGQQVTLRCSPISGHKSVSWYQQVLGQGPQFIFQYYEKEERGRGNFPDRFSARQFPNYSSELNVNALLLGDSALYLCASSLKTERGNSYEQYFGPGTRLTVT.

This clonotype was observed many times. The rearrangement uses TRBV6-2 or TRBV6-3 and TRBJ2-1, with 9 bases lining up with TRBD2. This CDR3 has 15 residues. The V segment lost 6 bases and the J segment 5 bases; nucleotides outside the gene matches: 8. Germline V lookup: CDR1 MNHEY, CDR2 SVGEGT. The CDR3 spells CASRARTSVDNEQFF. CDR3 bases: TGTGCCAGCAGAGCCCGGACTAGCGTAGACAATGAGCAGTTCTTC.

This clonotype was seen many times. CDR3 DNA sequence: TGTGCCAGCTCAGTCATTCGAGGGTTACACACTGAAGCTTTCTTT. The encoded protein is CASSVIRGLHTEAFF. The gene calls are TRBV18 and TRBJ1-1; no clear D. V was cut by 5 bases and J by 3 bases, with 16 bases left in between. There are 15 residues in the CDR3. The V gene's germline CDR1 is KGHSH and CDR2 LQKENI.

This clonotype occurred many times. The V gene is TRBV29-1, the J gene TRBJ1-2, with D perhaps matching TRBD1 (6 bases). V gave up 6 bases and J gave up 0 bases, with 11 bases separating them. Germline values: CDR1 SQVTM, CDR2 ANQGSEA. There are 13 residues in the CDR3. This CDR3 is CSVGTRANYGYTF. CDR3 bases: TGCAGCGTGGGGACAAGGGCTAACTATGGCTACACCTTC.

This clonotype was picked up many times. V gene TRBV9 combines with J gene TRBJ1-1; D gene uncertain. This CDR3 has 15 residues. Germline V gene lookup returns CDR1 SGDLS and CDR2 YYNGEE. The germline V and J ends were trimmed by 0 bases and 0 bases, with 9 bases remaining between them. CDR3 in DNA: TGTGCCAGCAGCGTAGGTTCCCAACTGAACACTGAAGCTTTCTTT. It is translated as CASSVGSQLNTEAFF.